This paragraph covers one T cell receptor beta chain sequence. The data are from a study of CD8+CD57+ T cells in acquired aplastic anemia. For CDR3 and TCR beta VDJ profiling, genomic DNA was the template used. TCRdb re-derived calls from the reads in MiXCR, one entry per CDR3 protein. The data contain about 110,000 distinct CDR3 sequences, 40% to 60% of them singletons. V was trimmed by 2 bases and J by 0 bases, leaving 10 bases between them. This CDR3 has 14 residues. CDR1 DFQATT and CDR2 SNEGSKA come from the germline V gene (reference sequence). The J gene is TRBJ1-1, the V gene TRBV20-1; no reliable D call. The TCR was taken from a human donor in good health, serving as a control. The sequencing sample was made of sorted CD4+, CD8+, or CD8+CD57+ T cells (not recorded which) from PBMCs. As DNA, the CDR3 is TGCAGTGCTAGACCGGGCAGCTTGAACACTGAAGCTTTCTTT. It codes for CSARPGSLNTEAFF.